This T cell receptor (beta chain) was observed in a study of vaccination effects on CD4 cells after COVID-19. As for the study in general: Post-vaccine samples followed the second dose by a median of 72 days. Overall study findings and caveats: By a late point after vaccination, infection- and vaccine-induced clones had shrunk markedly through clonal contraction. Healthy vaccinees' vaccine-induced clones included only 1 of 255 that recognized common cold coronaviruses.

Libraries were prepared by immunoSEQ multiplex PCR; TCRdb keeps only in-frame clonotypes and omits some of them. Altogether under 40,000 clones are present, roughly 79% being singletons, with the ten largest covering roughly 2%. CDR1 is KGHDR and CDR2 is SFDVKD in the germline V gene. The CDR3 is 15 amino acids. V lost 4 bases to trimming and J lost 0 bases, with 8 bases between them. In the ViraFEST assay, antigen-specific CD4+ clonotypes were identified by expansion after peptide-pool stimulation. Investigators separated out CD4+ T cells once about 10 days of culture had passed. Participants got two doses of BNT162b2 or mRNA-1273 vaccine. After approximately 2 million PBMC were placed in each well, they were cultured with 10 IU/ml IL-2 and around 10 ug/ml peptides. Details on this clone: Antigen specificity is unknown.

The sequencing here drew on CD4+ T cells from PBMCs cultured with HCoV-NL63 spike peptides, taken after COVID-19 vaccination. The V and J genes are TRBV24-1 and TRBJ2-2, with D perhaps TRBD1 (6 bases). The TCR was taken from a human donor who received a COVID-19 vaccine. Some clones in this sample may be carry-over from other donors' samples. The CDR3 DNA sequence: TGTGCCACCAGTGACAGGACAGCGAACACCGGGGAGCTGTTTTTT. It specifies CATSDRTANTGELFF.